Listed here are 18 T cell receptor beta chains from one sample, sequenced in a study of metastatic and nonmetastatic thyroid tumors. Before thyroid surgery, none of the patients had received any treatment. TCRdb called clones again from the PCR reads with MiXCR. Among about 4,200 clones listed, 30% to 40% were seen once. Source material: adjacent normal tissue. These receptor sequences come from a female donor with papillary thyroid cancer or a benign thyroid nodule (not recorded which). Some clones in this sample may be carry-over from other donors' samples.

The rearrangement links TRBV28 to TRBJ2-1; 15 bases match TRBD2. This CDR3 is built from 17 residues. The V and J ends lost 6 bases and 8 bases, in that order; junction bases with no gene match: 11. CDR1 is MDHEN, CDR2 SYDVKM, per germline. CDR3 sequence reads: CASRLSGTSGRTDEQFF. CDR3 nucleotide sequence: TGTGCCAGCAGACTGTCCGGGACTAGCGGGAGGACGGATGAGCAGTTCTTC.

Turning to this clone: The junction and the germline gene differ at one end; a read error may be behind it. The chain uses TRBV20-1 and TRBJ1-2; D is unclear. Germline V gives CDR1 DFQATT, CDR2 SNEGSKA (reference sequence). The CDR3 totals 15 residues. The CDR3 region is CSARVGVQCNYGYTF. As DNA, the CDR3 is TGCAGTGCTAGAGTTGGTGTACAGTGTAACTATGGCTATACCTTC.

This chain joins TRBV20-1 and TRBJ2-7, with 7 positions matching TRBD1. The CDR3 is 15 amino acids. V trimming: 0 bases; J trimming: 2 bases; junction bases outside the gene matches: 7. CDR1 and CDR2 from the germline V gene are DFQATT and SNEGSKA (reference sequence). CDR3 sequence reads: CSARDPQGVTYEQYF. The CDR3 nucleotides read TGCAGTGCTAGAGATCCCCAGGGGGTGACCTACGAGCAGTACTTC.

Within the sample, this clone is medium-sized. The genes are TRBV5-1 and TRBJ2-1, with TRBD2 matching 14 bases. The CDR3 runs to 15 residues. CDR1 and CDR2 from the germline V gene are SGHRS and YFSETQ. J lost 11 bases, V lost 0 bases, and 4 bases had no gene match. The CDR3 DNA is TGCGCCAGCAGCTTGGCCGGGACTAGCGGGAGTAAGCAGTTCTTC. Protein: CASSLAGTSGSKQFF.

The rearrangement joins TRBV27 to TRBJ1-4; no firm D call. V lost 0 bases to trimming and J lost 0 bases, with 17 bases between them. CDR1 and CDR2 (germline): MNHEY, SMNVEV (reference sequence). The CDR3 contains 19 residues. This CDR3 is CASSLSIPGRSSTNEKLFF. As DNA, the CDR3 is TGTGCCAGCAGTTTATCTATTCCCGGCCGCTCGTCAACTAATGAAAAACTGTTTTTT.

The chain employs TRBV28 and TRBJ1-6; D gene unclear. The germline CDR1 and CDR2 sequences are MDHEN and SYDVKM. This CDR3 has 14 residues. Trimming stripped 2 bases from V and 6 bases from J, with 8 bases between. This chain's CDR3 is CASSLAGLNSPLHF. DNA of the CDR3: TGTGCCAGCAGTTTAGCGGGCCTTAATTCACCCCTCCACTTT.

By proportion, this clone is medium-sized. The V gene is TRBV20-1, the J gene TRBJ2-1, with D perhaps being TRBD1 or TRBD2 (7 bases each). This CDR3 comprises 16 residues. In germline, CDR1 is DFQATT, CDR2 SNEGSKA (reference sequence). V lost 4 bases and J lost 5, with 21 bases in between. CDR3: CSAKLRGGWVNNEQFF. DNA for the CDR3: TGCAGTGCTAAACTCAGGGGGGGCTGGGTGAACAATGAGCAGTTCTTC.

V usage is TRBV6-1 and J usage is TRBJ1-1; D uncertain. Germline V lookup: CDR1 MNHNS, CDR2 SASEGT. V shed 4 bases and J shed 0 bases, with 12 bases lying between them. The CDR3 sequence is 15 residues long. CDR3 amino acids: CASSGYGIMNTEAFF. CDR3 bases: TGTGCCAGCAGTGGATACGGCATTATGAACACTGAAGCTTTCTTT.

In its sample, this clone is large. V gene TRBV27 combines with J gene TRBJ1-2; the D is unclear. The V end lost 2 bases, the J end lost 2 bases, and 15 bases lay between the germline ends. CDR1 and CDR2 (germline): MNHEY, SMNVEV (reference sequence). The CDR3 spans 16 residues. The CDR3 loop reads CASSLIRNPANYGYTF. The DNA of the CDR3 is TGTGCCAGCAGTTTAATCAGGAACCCAGCCAACTATGGCTACACCTTC.

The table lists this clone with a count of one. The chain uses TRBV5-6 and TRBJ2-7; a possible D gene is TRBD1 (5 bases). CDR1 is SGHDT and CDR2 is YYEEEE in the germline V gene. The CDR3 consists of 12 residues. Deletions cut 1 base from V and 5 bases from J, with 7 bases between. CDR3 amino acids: CASSLSRDEQYF. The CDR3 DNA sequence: TGTGCCAGCAGCTTGAGCAGGGACGAGCAGTACTTC.

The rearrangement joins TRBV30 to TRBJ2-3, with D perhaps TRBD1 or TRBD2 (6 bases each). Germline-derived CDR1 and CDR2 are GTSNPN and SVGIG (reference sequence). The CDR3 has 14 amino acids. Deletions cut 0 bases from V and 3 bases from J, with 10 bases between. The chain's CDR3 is CAWSVGGLTDTQYF. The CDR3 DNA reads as TGTGCCTGGAGTGTAGGGGGGCTTACAGATACGCAGTATTTT.

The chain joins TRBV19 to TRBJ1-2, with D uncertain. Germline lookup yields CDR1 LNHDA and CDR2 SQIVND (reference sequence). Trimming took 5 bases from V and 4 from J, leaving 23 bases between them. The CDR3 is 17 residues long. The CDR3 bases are TGTGCCAGTAGTGTAGGATTTCCCTCACAACCGGTCTATGGCTACACCTTC. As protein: CASSVGFPSQPVYGYTF.

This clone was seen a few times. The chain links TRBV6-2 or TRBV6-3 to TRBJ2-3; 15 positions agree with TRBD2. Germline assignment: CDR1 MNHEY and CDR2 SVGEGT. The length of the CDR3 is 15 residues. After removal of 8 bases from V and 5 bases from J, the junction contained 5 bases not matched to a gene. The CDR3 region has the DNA TGTGCCAGCGACGGACTAGCGGGAGGGATAGATACGCAGTATTTT. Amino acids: CASDGLAGGIDTQYF.

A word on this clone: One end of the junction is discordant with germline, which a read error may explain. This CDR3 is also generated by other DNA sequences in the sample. The CDR3: CASSLEGRGQDEQFF. The CDR3 region has the DNA TGCGCCAGTAGCTTGGAGGGCAGGGGGCAGGATGAGCAGTTCTTC. J is TRBJ2-1 and V is TRBV5-1, with 8 bases matching TRBD1. This CDR3 spans 15 amino acids. Germline V gives CDR1 SGHRS, CDR2 YFSETQ.

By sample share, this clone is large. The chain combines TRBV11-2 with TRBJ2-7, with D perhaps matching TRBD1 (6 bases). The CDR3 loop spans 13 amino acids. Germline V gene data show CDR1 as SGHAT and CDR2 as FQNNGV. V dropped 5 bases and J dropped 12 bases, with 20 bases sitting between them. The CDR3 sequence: CASSAYVGGQTYF. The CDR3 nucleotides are TGTGCCAGCAGCGCCTACGTAGGAGGACAGACGTACTTC.

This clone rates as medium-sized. The CDR3 spells CSAPMGGRAGELFF. CDR3 DNA sequence: TGCAGTGCCCCGATGGGGGGCAGGGCCGGGGAGCTGTTTTTT. The chain carries TRBV20-1 and TRBJ2-2; perhaps D is TRBD1 or TRBD2 (6 bases each). Trimming shortened V by 6 bases and J by 6 bases, and 17 bases separated the two germline ends. CDR1 is DFQATT, CDR2 SNEGSKA, per germline (reference sequence). The CDR3 has 14 residues.

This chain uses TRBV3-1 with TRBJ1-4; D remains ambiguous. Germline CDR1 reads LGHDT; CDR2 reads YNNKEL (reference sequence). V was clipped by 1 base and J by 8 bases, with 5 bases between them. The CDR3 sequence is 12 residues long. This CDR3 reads CASSQAWEKLFF. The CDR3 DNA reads TGTGCCAGCAGCCAAGCTTGGGAAAAACTGTTTTTT.

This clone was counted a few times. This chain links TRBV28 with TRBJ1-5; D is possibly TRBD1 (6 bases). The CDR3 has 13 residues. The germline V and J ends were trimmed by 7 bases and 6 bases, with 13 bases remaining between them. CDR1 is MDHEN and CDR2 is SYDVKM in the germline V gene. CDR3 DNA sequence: TGTGCCAGCATCCCAGGGGCTGGTCAGCCCCAGCATTTT. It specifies CASIPGAGQPQHF.